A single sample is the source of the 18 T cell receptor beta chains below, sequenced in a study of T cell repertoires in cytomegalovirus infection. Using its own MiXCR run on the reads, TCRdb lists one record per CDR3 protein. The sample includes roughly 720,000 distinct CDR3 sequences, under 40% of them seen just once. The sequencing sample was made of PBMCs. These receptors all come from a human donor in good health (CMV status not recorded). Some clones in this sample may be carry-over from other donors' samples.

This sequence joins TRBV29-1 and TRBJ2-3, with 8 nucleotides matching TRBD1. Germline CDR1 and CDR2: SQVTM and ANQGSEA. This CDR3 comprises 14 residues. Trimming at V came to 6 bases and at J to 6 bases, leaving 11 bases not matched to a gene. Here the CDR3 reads CSVGDRRHFDTQYF. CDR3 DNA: TGCAGCGTCGGGGACAGGCGACATTTTGATACGCAGTATTTT.

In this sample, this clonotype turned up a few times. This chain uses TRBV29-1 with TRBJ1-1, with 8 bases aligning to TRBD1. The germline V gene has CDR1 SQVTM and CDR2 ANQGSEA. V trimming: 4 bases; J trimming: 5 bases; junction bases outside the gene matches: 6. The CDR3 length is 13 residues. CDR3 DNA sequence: TGCAGCGTTGCGGTACAGGGGGGGACTGAAGCTTTCTTT. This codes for CSVAVQGGTEAFF. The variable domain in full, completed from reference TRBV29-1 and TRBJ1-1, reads SAVISQKPSRDICQRGTSLTIQCQVDSQVTMMFWYRQQPGQSLTLIATANQGSEATYESGFVIDKFPISRPNLTFSTLTVSNMSPEDSSIYLCSVAVQGGTEAFFGQGTRLTVV.

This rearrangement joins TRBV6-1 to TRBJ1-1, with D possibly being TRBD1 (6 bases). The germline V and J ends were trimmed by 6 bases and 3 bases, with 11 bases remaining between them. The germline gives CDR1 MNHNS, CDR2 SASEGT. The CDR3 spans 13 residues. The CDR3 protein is CASRIEGDTEAFF. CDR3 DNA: TGTGCCAGCAGAATAGAGGGGGACACTGAAGCTTTCTTT.

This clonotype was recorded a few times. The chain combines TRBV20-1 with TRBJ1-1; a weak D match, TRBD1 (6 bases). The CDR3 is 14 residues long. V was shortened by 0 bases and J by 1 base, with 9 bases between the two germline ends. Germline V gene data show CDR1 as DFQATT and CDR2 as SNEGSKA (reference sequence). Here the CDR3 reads CSARDLGANTEAFF. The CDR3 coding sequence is TGCAGTGCTAGAGATCTGGGGGCGAACACTGAAGCTTTCTTT.

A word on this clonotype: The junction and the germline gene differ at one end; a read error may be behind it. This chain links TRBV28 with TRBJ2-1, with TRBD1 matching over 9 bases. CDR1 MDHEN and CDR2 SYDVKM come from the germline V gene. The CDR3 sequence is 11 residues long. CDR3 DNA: TGTGACAGCAGCCCGGACAGGGGAAAGTTCTTC. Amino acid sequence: CDSSPDRGKFF.

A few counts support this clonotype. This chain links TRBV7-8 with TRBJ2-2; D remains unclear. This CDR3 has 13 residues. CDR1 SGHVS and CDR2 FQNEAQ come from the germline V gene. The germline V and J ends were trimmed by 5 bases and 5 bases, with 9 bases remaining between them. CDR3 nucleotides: TGTGCCAGCAGCCCAGTACTGACCGGGGAGCTGTTTTTT. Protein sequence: CASSPVLTGELFF.

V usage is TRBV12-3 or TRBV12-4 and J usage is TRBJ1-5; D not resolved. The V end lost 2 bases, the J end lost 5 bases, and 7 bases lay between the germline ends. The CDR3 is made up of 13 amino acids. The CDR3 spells CASSLQADQPQHF. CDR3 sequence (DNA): TGTGCCAGCAGTTTACAGGCCGATCAGCCCCAGCATTTT.

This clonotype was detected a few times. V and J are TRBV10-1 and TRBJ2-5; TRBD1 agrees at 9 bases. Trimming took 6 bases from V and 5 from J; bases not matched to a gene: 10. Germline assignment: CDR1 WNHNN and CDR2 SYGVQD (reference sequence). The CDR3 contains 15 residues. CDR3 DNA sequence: TGCGCCAGCAGGACCGGGACAGGGTCCCGGGAGACCCAGTACTTC. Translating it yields CASRTGTGSRETQYF.

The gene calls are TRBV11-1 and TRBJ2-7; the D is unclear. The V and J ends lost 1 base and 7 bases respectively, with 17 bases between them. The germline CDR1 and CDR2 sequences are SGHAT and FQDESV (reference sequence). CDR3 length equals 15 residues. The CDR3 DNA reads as TGTGCCAGCAGCTTAGGGGCGACGGCTTATGGGGAGCAGTACTTC. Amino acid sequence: CASSLGATAYGEQYF. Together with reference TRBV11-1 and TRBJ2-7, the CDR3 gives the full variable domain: EAEVAQSPRYKITEKSQAVAFWCDPISGHATLYWYRQILGQGPELLVQFQDESVVDDSQLPKDRFSAERLKGVDSTLKIQPAELGDSAMYLCASSLGATAYGEQYFGPGTRLTVT.

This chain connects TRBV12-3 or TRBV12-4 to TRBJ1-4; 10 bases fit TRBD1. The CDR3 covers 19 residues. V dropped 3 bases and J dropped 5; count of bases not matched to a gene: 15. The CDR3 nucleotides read TGTGCCAGCAGTTTGTACCGGACAGGGGGTAATCTTGAGAATGAAAAACTGTTTTTT. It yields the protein CASSLYRTGGNLENEKLFF.

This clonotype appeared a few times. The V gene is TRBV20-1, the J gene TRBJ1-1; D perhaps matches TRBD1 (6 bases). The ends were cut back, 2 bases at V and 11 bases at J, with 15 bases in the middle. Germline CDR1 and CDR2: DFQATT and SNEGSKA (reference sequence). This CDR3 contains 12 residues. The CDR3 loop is CSARWGLPEAFF. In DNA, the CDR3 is TGCAGTGCTAGATGGGGGCTACCGGAGGCTTTCTTT.

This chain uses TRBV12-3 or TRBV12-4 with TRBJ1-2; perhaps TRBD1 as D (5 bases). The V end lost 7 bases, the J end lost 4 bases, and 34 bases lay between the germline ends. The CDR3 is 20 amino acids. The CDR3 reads CASTLVRSGATPRALYGYTF. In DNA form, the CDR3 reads TGTGCCAGCACCCTTGTGCGGTCCGGGGCCACGCCGCGGGCCCTCTATGGCTACACCTTC.

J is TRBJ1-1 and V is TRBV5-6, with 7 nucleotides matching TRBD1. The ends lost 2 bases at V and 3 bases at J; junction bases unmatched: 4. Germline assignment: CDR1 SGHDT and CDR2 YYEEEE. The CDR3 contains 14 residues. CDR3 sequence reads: CASSFLDRDTEAFF. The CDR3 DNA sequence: TGTGCCAGCAGCTTCCTAGACAGGGACACTGAAGCTTTCTTT.

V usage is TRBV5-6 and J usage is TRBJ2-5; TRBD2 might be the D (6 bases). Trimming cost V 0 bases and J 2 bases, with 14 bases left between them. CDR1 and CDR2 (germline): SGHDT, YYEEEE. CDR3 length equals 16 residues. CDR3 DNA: TGTGCCAGCAGCTTGGACTGGGGGGAGACTCAAGAGACCCAGTACTTC. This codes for CASSLDWGETQETQYF. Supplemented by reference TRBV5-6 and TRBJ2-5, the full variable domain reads DAGVTQSPTHLIKTRGQQVTLRCSPKSGHDTVSWYQQALGQGPQFIFQYYEEEERQRGNFPDRFSGHQFPNYSSELNVNALLLGDSALYLCASSLDWGETQETQYFGPGTRLLVL.

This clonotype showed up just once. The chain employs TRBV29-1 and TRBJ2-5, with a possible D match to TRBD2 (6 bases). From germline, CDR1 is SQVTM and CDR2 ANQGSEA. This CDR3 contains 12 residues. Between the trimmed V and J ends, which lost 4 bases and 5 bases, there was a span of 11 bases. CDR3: CSVAAGPETQYF. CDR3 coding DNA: TGCAGCGTTGCGGCGGGGCCGGAGACCCAGTACTTC.

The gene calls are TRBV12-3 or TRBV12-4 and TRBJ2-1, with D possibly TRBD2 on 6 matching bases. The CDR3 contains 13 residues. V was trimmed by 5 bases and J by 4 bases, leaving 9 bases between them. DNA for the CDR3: TGTGCCAGCAGTCATAGCGGATACAATGAGCAGTTCTTC. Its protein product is CASSHSGYNEQFF.

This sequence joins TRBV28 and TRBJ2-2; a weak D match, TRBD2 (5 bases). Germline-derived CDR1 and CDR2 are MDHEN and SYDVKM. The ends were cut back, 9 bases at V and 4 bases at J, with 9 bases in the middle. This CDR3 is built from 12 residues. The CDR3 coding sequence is TGTGCCAGTCTACGGGGCACCGGGGAGCTGTTTTTT. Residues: CASLRGTGELFF.

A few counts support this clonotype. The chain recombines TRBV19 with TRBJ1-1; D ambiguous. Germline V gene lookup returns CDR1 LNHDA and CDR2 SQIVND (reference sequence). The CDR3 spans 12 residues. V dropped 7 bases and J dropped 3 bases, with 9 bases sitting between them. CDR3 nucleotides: TGTGCCAGTAAGGAAGGGTACACTGAAGCTTTCTTT. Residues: CASKEGYTEAFF. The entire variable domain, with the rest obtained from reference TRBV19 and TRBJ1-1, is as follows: DGGITQSPKYLFRKEGQNVTLSCEQNLNHDAMYWYRQDPGQGLRLIYYSQIVNDFQKGDIAEGYSVSREKKESFPLTVTSAQKNPTAFYLCASKEGYTEAFFGQGTRLTVV.